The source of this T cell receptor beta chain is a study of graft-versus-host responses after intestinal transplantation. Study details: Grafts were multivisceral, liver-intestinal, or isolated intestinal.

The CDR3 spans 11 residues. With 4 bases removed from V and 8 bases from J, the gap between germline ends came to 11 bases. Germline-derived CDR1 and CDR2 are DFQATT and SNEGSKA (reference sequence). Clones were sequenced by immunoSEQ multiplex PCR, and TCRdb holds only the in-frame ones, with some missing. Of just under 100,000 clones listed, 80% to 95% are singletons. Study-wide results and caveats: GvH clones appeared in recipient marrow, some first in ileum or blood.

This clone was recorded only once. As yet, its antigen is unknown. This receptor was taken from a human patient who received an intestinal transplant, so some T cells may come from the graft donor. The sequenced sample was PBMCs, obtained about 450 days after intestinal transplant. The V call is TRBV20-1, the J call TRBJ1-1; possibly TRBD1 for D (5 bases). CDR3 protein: CSATDRLEAFF. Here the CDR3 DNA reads TGCAGTGCTACCGACAGACTAGAAGCTTTCTTT.